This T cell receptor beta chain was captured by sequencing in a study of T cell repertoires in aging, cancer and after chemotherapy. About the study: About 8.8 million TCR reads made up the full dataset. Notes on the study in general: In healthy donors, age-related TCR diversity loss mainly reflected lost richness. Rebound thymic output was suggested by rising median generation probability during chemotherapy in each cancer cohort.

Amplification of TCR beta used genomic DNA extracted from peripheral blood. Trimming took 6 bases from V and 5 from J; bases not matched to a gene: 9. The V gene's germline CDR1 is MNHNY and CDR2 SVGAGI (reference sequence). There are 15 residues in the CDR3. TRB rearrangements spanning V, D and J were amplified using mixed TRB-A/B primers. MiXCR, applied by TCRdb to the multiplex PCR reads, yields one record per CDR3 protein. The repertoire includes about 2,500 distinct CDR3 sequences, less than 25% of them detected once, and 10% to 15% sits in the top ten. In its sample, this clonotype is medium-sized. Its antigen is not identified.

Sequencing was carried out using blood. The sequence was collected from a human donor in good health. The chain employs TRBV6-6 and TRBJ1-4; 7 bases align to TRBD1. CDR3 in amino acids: CASSMPDRRNEKLFF. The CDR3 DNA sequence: TGTGCCAGCAGCATGCCGGACAGGAGAAATGAAAAACTGTTTTTT.